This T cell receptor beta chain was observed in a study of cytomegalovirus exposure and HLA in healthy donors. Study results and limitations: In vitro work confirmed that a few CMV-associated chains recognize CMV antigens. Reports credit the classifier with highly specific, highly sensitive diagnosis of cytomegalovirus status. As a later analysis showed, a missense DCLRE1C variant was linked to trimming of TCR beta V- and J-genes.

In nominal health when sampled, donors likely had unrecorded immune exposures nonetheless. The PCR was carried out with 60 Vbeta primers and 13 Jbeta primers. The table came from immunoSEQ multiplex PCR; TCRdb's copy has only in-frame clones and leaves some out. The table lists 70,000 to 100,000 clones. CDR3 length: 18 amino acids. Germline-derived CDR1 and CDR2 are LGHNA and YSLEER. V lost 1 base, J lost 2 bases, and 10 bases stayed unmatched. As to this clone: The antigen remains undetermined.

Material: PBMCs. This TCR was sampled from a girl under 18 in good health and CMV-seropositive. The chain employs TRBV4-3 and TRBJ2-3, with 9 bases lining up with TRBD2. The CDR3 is CASSQVGSSGVLTDTQYF. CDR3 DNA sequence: TGCGCCAGCAGCCAAGTCGGCTCTAGCGGGGTCCTCACAGATACGCAGTATTTT.